This passage covers 8 T cell receptor beta chains from one sample sequenced in a study of CD8+CD57+ T cells in acquired aplastic anemia. Using genomic DNA as the template, TCR beta VDJ and CDR3 profiling was carried out. Each CDR3 protein is one row after TCRdb ran MiXCR on the reads. Altogether about 180,000 distinct CDR3 sequences are present, around 50% being singletons, with the ten largest covering roughly 13%. By flow cytometry, patients selected for sequencing had shown an expansion of CD8+CD57+ cells. The sample comprised sorted CD4+, CD8+, or CD8+CD57+ T cells (not recorded which) from PBMCs. Every receptor here comes from a human donor with aplastic anemia.

The CDR3 reads CSARDRGRYGYTF. The CDR3 bases are TGCAGTGCTAGAGACAGGGGCAGGTATGGCTACACCTTC. This chain uses TRBV20-1 with TRBJ1-2, with D maybe TRBD1 (6 bases). In germline, CDR1 is DFQATT, CDR2 SNEGSKA (reference sequence). The V end was cut by 0 bases, the J end by 5 bases, with 10 bases between. The CDR3 covers 13 residues.

This rearrangement joins TRBV9 to TRBJ2-5, with 8 positions matching TRBD2. This CDR3 spans 15 amino acids. Germline V gene data show CDR1 as SGDLS and CDR2 as YYNGEE. Germline trimming cut 0 bases from V and 9 bases from J; bases unmatched to any gene: 10. CDR3 sequence: CASSVGRVGTRAQYF. As DNA, the CDR3 is TGTGCCAGCAGCGTAGGTAGGGTCGGGACTAGGGCCCAGTACTTC.

This clonotype was picked up a small number of times. The gene calls are TRBV30 and TRBJ1-2; weak D call: TRBD1 (5 bases). Looked up from germline, CDR1 is GTSNPN and CDR2 is SVGIG (reference sequence). The length of the CDR3 is 10 residues. The V and J ends lost 8 bases and 10 bases respectively, with 14 bases between them. The chain's CDR3 is CAGEWGAYTF. The CDR3 DNA reads as TGTGCCGGGGAGTGGGGCGCCTACACCTTC.

This clonotype was counted many times. This chain connects TRBV4-2 to TRBJ1-1; D uncertain. V lost 0 bases to trimming and J lost 3 bases, with 8 bases between them. Germline V gene sequence: CDR1 LGHNA, CDR2 YNFKEQ. This CDR3 contains 14 residues. CDR3 nucleotide sequence: TGTGCCAGCAGCCAAGATAGCGGTTACACTGAAGCTTTCTTT. Translation gives CASSQDSGYTEAFF.

The chain has TRBV7-9 and TRBJ2-5; D call uncertain. This CDR3 is 13 amino acids long. Trimming removed 1 base from V and 4 bases from J, with 7 bases in between. Germline lookup yields CDR1 SEHNR and CDR2 FQNEAQ (reference sequence). CDR3 nucleotides: TGTGCCAGCAGCTTAGACATAGTAGAGACCCAGTACTTC. Translated, it gives CASSLDIVETQYF. Using reference TRBV7-9 and TRBJ2-5 for the parts outside the CDR3, the full variable domain is DTGVSQNPRHKITKRGQNVTFRCDPISEHNRLYWYRQTLGQGPEFLTYFQNEAQLEKSRLLSDRFSAERPKGSFSTLEIQRTEQGDSAMYLCASSLDIVETQYFGPGTRLLVL.

In this sample, this clonotype turned up many times. J is TRBJ2-5 and V is TRBV5-1; TRBD1 might be the D (6 bases). In germline, CDR1 is SGHRS, CDR2 YFSETQ. This CDR3 has 14 amino acids. V was clipped by 5 bases and J by 1 base, with 12 bases between them. The CDR3 DNA is TGCGCCAGCAGAAGGGGGTTAGGCCAAGAGACCCAGTACTTC. This codes for CASRRGLGQETQYF.

In this sample, this clonotype turned up many times. The chain joins TRBV19 to TRBJ2-5; weak D call: TRBD2 (6 bases). CDR1 is LNHDA, CDR2 SQIVND, per germline (reference sequence). This CDR3 has 14 amino acids. V shed 8 bases and J shed 5 bases, with 18 bases lying between them. CDR3 in amino acids: CASAGTQYGETQYF. The CDR3 DNA reads TGTGCCAGTGCCGGGACTCAATATGGGGAGACCCAGTACTTC.

The chain links TRBV10-3 to TRBJ2-7, with D unresolved. Germline V gene sequence: CDR1 ENHRY, CDR2 SYGVKD. Trimming removed 3 bases at V and 0 bases at J, with 9 bases between. The CDR3 consists of 14 residues. The CDR3 bases are TGTGCCATCAGTGACGGGTCCCTCTCCTACGAGCAGTACTTC. Amino acids: CAISDGSLSYEQYF.